This T cell receptor beta chain was sequenced during a study of cytomegalovirus exposure and HLA in healthy donors. A multiplex PCR was run with 60 Vbeta primers and 13 Jbeta primers. Sequencing used immunoSEQ multiplex PCR; TCRdb keeps in-frame clones, though not all of them. The data hold tens of thousands of clones, with under 80% observed a single time. After removal of 6 bases from V and 4 bases from J, the junction contained 7 bases not matched to a gene. The germline CDR1 and CDR2 sequences are MDHEN and SYDVKM. CDR3 length equals 15 residues. This receptor was taken from a man younger than 35 in good health and CMV-seropositive. This chain connects TRBV28 to TRBJ2-2, with 8 positions matching TRBD2. Sequenced input: PBMCs. CDR3 sequence: CASSQAGARTGELFF. In nucleotides, the CDR3 is TGTGCCAGCAGCCAAGCGGGAGCCCGCACCGGGGAGCTGTTTTTT.